These 17 T cell receptor beta chains share one sample of origin, sequenced in a study of OX40 agonist ivuxolimab in advanced cancers. Profiling relied on immunoSEQ multiplex PCR, and the TCRdb table lists in-frame clones only, not all of them. This table holds 25,000 to 40,000 clones, around 85% found once. The material was CD4+ or CD8+ T cells sorted from blood, obtained in a trial of the OX40 agonist ivuxolimab. The receptors here all came from an adult with an advanced solid tumor such as melanoma, head and neck, liver or kidney cancer.

V is TRBV5-6 and J is TRBJ2-5; 7 bases map to TRBD1. The CDR3 contains 14 residues. From germline, CDR1 is SGHDT and CDR2 YYEEEE. Trimming cost V 0 bases and J 9 bases; bases outside gene matches: 8. DNA for the CDR3: TGTGCCAGCAGCTTGGGACAGGGCAGAGGGGCCCAGTACTTC. As protein: CASSLGQGRGAQYF.

This clone has only a few counts. This chain links TRBV4-2 with TRBJ2-3; D call uncertain. The germline V gene encodes CDR1 LGHNA and CDR2 YNFKEQ. This CDR3 contains 14 residues. The V end was cut by 0 bases, the J end by 6 bases, with 10 bases between. The CDR3 sequence: CASSQENEGDTQYF. As DNA, the CDR3 is TGTGCCAGCAGCCAAGAGAATGAAGGTGATACGCAGTATTTT.

The chain employs TRBV28 and TRBJ1-4, with no clear D. The CDR3 covers 15 residues. V was cut by 5 bases and J by 4 bases, with 14 bases left in between. Germline assignment: CDR1 MDHEN and CDR2 SYDVKM. CDR3 amino acids: CASSIADRFNEKLFF. For the CDR3, the DNA is TGTGCCAGCAGTATCGCGGATAGGTTTAATGAAAAACTGTTTTTT.

V gene TRBV28 combines with J gene TRBJ1-1; 8 nucleotides line up with TRBD1. With 4 bases clipped from V and 3 bases from J, the junction kept 4 bases outside the gene matches. The CDR3 loop spans 14 amino acids. From germline, CDR1 is MDHEN and CDR2 SYDVKM. The CDR3 here is CASSWDRPYTEAFF. As DNA, the CDR3 is TGTGCCAGCAGTTGGGACAGGCCGTACACTGAAGCTTTCTTT.

This sequence joins TRBV28 and TRBJ2-1, with TRBD1 as a possible D gene (7 bases). V was cut by 5 bases and J by 8 bases, with 22 bases left in between. The CDR3 consists of 16 residues. The germline CDR1 and CDR2 sequences are MDHEN and SYDVKM. The CDR3 sequence: CASSPLGGGAPDEQFF. In DNA form, the CDR3 reads TGTGCCAGCAGTCCCCTTGGAGGGGGCGCTCCCGATGAGCAGTTCTTC.

The V gene is TRBV5-6, the J gene TRBJ2-7, with 13 bases fitting TRBD2. The CDR3 consists of 16 residues. The V and J ends lost 4 bases and 6 bases, in that order; junction bases with no gene match: 10. The germline CDR1 and CDR2 sequences are SGHDT and YYEEEE. The CDR3 is CASSLTSGRVTREQYF. In DNA, the CDR3 is TGTGCCAGCAGCCTTACTAGCGGGAGGGTTACACGCGAGCAGTACTTC.

This clone turned up a few times. The rearrangement links TRBV5-6 to TRBJ2-7; possibly TRBD2 for D (7 bases). V was shortened by 4 bases and J by 3 bases, with 17 bases between the two germline ends. From germline, CDR1 is SGHDT and CDR2 YYEEEE. CDR3 length: 15 amino acids. CDR3 protein: CASSTLGGGLYEQYF. For the CDR3, the DNA is TGTGCCAGCAGCACCTTAGGGGGGGGGCTCTACGAGCAGTACTTC.

The V and J genes are TRBV28 and TRBJ1-5; a possible D gene is TRBD1 (6 bases). The CDR3 covers 15 residues. The V gene lost 8 bases and the J gene lost 5 bases, with 19 bases spanning the gap. Looked up from germline, CDR1 is MDHEN and CDR2 is SYDVKM. DNA for the CDR3: TGTGCCAGCTCCACCGCCGGCAGGGGAGATCAGCCCCAGCATTTT. Protein product: CASSTAGRGDQPQHF.

This clone appeared a single time. The chain couples TRBV5-4 to TRBJ1-6, with D hard to call. CDR1 and CDR2 from the germline V gene are SGHNT and YYREEE (reference sequence). The CDR3 loop spans 16 amino acids. With 0 bases removed from V and 9 bases from J, the gap between germline ends came to 16 bases. This CDR3 reads CASSLGLLGGGSPLHF. In DNA form, the CDR3 reads TGTGCCAGCAGCTTGGGGCTCCTCGGCGGTGGTTCACCCCTCCACTTT.

The chain couples TRBV4-1 to TRBJ2-1; a weak D match, TRBD2 (6 bases). The CDR3 consists of 15 residues. The germline CDR1 and CDR2 sequences are MGHRA and YSYEKL. V lost 2 bases to trimming and J lost 8 bases, with 16 bases between them. CDR3 nucleotide sequence: TGCGCCAGCAGCCAATATGCAGGAGGAGGGGATGAGCAGTTCTTC. Residues: CASSQYAGGGDEQFF.

This clone has only a few counts. The rearrangement joins TRBV27 to TRBJ2-1, with 7 bases matching TRBD2. This CDR3 spans 13 amino acids. From germline, CDR1 is MNHEY and CDR2 SMNVEV (reference sequence). Trimming removed 11 bases from V and 4 bases from J; junction bases left unmatched: 8. The chain's CDR3 is CAAGVGRYNEQFF. The CDR3 coding sequence is TGTGCCGCGGGGGTAGGCAGATACAATGAGCAGTTCTTC.

The chain links TRBV30 to TRBJ2-5; D unresolved. Germline V CDR1 and CDR2: GTSNPN, SVGIG (reference sequence). The CDR3 covers 13 residues. Trimming took 5 bases from V and 7 from J, leaving 17 bases between them. The CDR3 nucleotides are TGTGCCTGGGCCCTTCTGGGGTGGGGGACCCAGTACTTC. Amino acids: CAWALLGWGTQYF.

V and J are TRBV30 and TRBJ2-7; TRBD1 matches 8 bases. The CDR3 runs to 15 residues. The germline V gene has CDR1 GTSNPN and CDR2 SVGIG (reference sequence). V trimming: 3 bases; J trimming: 5 bases; junction bases outside the gene matches: 12. The chain's CDR3 is CAWSPGTGALHEQYF. The CDR3 region has the DNA TGTGCCTGGAGCCCCGGGACAGGCGCCCTCCACGAGCAGTACTTC.

Written as DNA, the CDR3 is TGTGCCAGCAGCTTAACGACTGGGCTAGCGGACTACAATGAGCAGTTCTTC. Translated, it gives CASSLTTGLADYNEQFF. The genes are TRBV7-3 and TRBJ2-1; TRBD2 matches at 7 bases. The CDR3 extends over 17 amino acids. V lost 0 bases and J lost 3; bases outside the gene matches: 8. The V gene's germline CDR1 is SGHTA and CDR2 FQGTGA.

The gene calls are TRBV7-8 and TRBJ2-7; perhaps TRBD2 as D (6 bases). This CDR3 spans 15 amino acids. Trimming removed 5 bases from V and 2 bases from J, with 16 bases in between. Per the germline V gene, CDR1 is SGHVS and CDR2 is FQNEAQ. CDR3 amino acids: CASSRSAGTTYEQYF. In DNA, the CDR3 is TGTGCCAGCAGCCGATCGGCGGGAACTACCTACGAGCAGTACTTC.

V and J are TRBV5-4 and TRBJ1-4; the D is unclear. Trimming pared 0 bases from V and 7 bases from J, leaving 13 bases between. Germline CDR1 is SGHNT and CDR2 is YYREEE (reference sequence). This CDR3 contains 15 residues. This CDR3 reads CASSLEPLGVEKLFF. CDR3 nucleotide sequence: TGTGCCAGCAGCTTGGAGCCCCTGGGAGTTGAAAAACTGTTTTTT.

The chain couples TRBV4-2 to TRBJ2-2; 8 bases align to TRBD2. J was trimmed by 3 bases and V by 1 base; bases with no gene match: 1. The CDR3 runs 15 residues. Germline V gene lookup returns CDR1 LGHNA and CDR2 YNFKEQ. CDR3 region: CASSQGSGDTGELFF. The CDR3 coding sequence is TGTGCCAGCAGCCAAGGTAGCGGGGACACCGGGGAGCTGTTTTTT.